A single sample gave rise to the 21 T cell receptor beta chains below, sequenced in a study of immune cell composition in non-small cell lung cancer. Profiling relied on immunoSEQ multiplex PCR, and the TCRdb table lists in-frame clones only, not all of them. This sample has some 3,900 clones, with approximately 74% found just once. Sequencing was carried out using lung tumor tissue. These receptors were collected from a human donor with non-small cell lung cancer.

The chain carries TRBV5-6 and TRBJ2-2, with 11 bases matching TRBD1. Trimming took 2 bases from V and 4 from J; bases not matched to a gene: 4. The CDR3 has 16 amino acids. The V gene's germline CDR1 is SGHDT and CDR2 YYEEEE. In DNA, the CDR3 is TGTGCCAGCAGCTTAAGGACAGGGGGCTTCACCGGGGAGCTGTTTTTT. It translates to CASSLRTGGFTGELFF.

J is TRBJ1-4 and V is TRBV28; D is possibly TRBD1 (6 bases). In germline, CDR1 is MDHEN, CDR2 SYDVKM. V lost 4 bases and J 10 bases, leaving 25 bases between the germline ends. The CDR3 covers 17 residues. CDR3 nucleotide sequence: TGTGCCAGCAGTTCCCCTAGGGACGGACAGACCCTACGAAAACTGTTTTTT. It specifies CASSSPRDGQTLRKLFF. Looking up the rest from reference TRBV28 and TRBJ1-4 gives the full variable domain: DVKVTQSSRYLVKRTGEKVFLECVQDMDHENMFWYRQDPGLGLRLIYFSYDVKMKEKGDIPEGYSVSREKKERFSLILESASTNQTSMYLCASSSPRDGQTLRKLFFGSGTQLSVL.

This sequence joins TRBV9 and TRBJ2-7; no clear D. This CDR3 region has 15 residues. The V and J ends lost 2 bases and 0 bases respectively, with 12 bases between them. In germline, CDR1 is SGDLS, CDR2 YYNGEE. CDR3: CASSVPGLSSYEQYF. The CDR3, as DNA: TGTGCCAGCAGCGTCCCGGGTCTTAGCTCCTACGAGCAGTACTTC.

This clone is categorized as medium-sized. The chain couples TRBV6-6 to TRBJ2-7; maybe TRBD1 (5 bases). Germline assignment: CDR1 MNHNY and CDR2 SVGAGI (reference sequence). The V end was cut by 2 bases, the J end by 4 bases, with 9 bases between. CDR3 length: 13 residues. The CDR3 here is CASSYVSGYEQYF. CDR3 DNA: TGTGCCAGCAGTTACGTCTCAGGGTACGAGCAGTACTTC.

The V call is TRBV7-6, the J call TRBJ2-7, with D possibly TRBD2 on 5 matching bases. CDR3 size: 13 residues. Germline V lookup: CDR1 SGHVS, CDR2 FNYEAQ. Trimming cost V 5 bases and J 3 bases, with 11 bases left between them. This CDR3 reads CASSPMAGYEQYF. As DNA, the CDR3 is TGTGCCAGCAGCCCCATGGCGGGCTACGAGCAGTACTTC.

CDR3 sequence reads: CASSLEPSGSFGNEQFF. CDR3 coding DNA: TGCGCCAGCAGCTTGGAACCTAGCGGGAGTTTCGGTAATGAGCAGTTCTTC. The rearrangement uses TRBV5-1 and TRBJ2-1, with 10 positions matching TRBD2. Germline CDR1 SGHRS, CDR2 YFSETQ. The CDR3 runs 17 residues. V was clipped by 0 bases and J by 7 bases; unmatched bases: 10.

The CDR3 spells CASTHRGGVEGYTF. The CDR3 nucleotides are TGTGCCAGCACCCACAGGGGCGGAGTGGAGGGCTACACCTTC. J is TRBJ1-2 and V is TRBV27; 7 nucleotides agree with TRBD1. The germline gives CDR1 MNHEY, CDR2 SMNVEV (reference sequence). V shed 7 bases, J shed 8 bases, and the junction held 13 bases outside the gene matches. The CDR3 is 14 residues long.

The V gene is TRBV30, the J gene TRBJ2-5, with a possible D match to TRBD1 (5 bases). CDR1 and CDR2 (germline): GTSNPN, SVGIG (reference sequence). V lost 2 bases and J 5 bases, leaving 15 bases between the germline ends. The CDR3 sequence is 14 residues long. The CDR3 here is CAWSQTAGWETQYF. The CDR3 DNA reads TGTGCCTGGAGTCAGACAGCTGGGTGGGAGACCCAGTACTTC. Full variable domain (rest looked up from reference TRBV30 and TRBJ2-5): SQTIHQWPATLVQPVGSPLSLECTVEGTSNPNLYWYRQAAGRGLQLLFYSVGIGQISSEVPQNLSASRPQDRQFILSSKKLLLSDSGFYLCAWSQTAGWETQYFGPGTRLLVL.

The V call is TRBV7-9, the J call TRBJ2-2, with 7 bases matching TRBD2. Germline-derived CDR1 and CDR2 are SEHNR and FQNEAQ (reference sequence). The CDR3 is 18 residues long. V shed 5 bases, J shed 6 bases, and the junction held 18 bases outside the gene matches. CDR3 DNA sequence: TGTGCCAGCAGCAGCAGATGGGCCGGTACTAGCGACGCCGGGGAGCTGTTTTTT. It yields the protein CASSSRWAGTSDAGELFF.

The chain employs TRBV5-6 and TRBJ1-2; TRBD1 is a possible D gene (5 bases). Germline V lookup: CDR1 SGHDT, CDR2 YYEEEE. The CDR3 spans 13 residues. Between the trimmed V and J ends, which lost 2 bases and 7 bases, there was a span of 12 bases. The CDR3 DNA reads as TGTGCCAGCAGCTTCGAGGGACTAAGTGGCTACACCTTC. Translated, it gives CASSFEGLSGYTF.

This sequence joins TRBV13 and TRBJ2-7; 8 bases align to TRBD1. Looked up from germline, CDR1 is PRHDT and CDR2 is FYEKMQ (reference sequence). The CDR3 runs 16 residues. V was clipped by 0 bases and J by 3 bases; unmatched bases: 7. The CDR3 DNA is TGTGCCAGCAGCTTAGGTCTTACAGGGGGGCACTACGAGCAGTACTTC. This translates into CASSLGLTGGHYEQYF.

The V and J genes are TRBV19 and TRBJ2-1; tentatively, D is TRBD2 (6 bases). The V gene's germline CDR1 is LNHDA and CDR2 SQIVND (reference sequence). The germline V and J ends were trimmed by 3 bases and 10 bases, with 16 bases remaining between them. The CDR3 runs to 14 residues. CDR3 coding DNA: TGTGCCAGTAGTATTGCGGGAACGAGGCTCGAGCAGTTCTTC. Protein sequence: CASSIAGTRLEQFF. Using reference TRBV19 and TRBJ2-1 for the parts outside the CDR3, the full variable domain is DGGITQSPKYLFRKEGQNVTLSCEQNLNHDAMYWYRQDPGQGLRLIYYSQIVNDFQKGDIAEGYSVSREKKESFPLTVTSAQKNPTAFYLCASSIAGTRLEQFFGPGTRLTVL.

This rearrangement joins TRBV6-5 to TRBJ1-1, with a weak D call TRBD1 (5 bases). The CDR3 is 13 residues long. Germline V gene lookup returns CDR1 MNHEY and CDR2 SVGAGI. Trimming shortened V by 7 bases and J by 8 bases, and 17 bases separated the two germline ends. Here the CDR3 DNA reads TGTGCCAGCAATTCCGGACACCCCTTAGAAGCTTTCTTT. It codes for CASNSGHPLEAFF.

The CDR3 bases are TGTGCCAGCAGTGAATTAGCAGGGCGGGAGACCCAGTACTTC. Translation gives CASSELAGRETQYF. The chain carries TRBV6-1 and TRBJ2-5; weak D call: TRBD1 (5 bases). Germline CDR1 reads MNHNS; CDR2 reads SASEGT. The V gene lost 2 bases and the J gene lost 5 bases, with 12 bases spanning the gap. The CDR3 is made up of 14 amino acids.

The chain combines TRBV28 with TRBJ1-6; D gene unclear. The V gene lost 8 bases and the J gene lost 5 bases, with 13 bases spanning the gap. The CDR3 runs 14 residues. The germline CDR1 and CDR2 sequences are MDHEN and SYDVKM. CDR3 in DNA: TGTGCCAGCCGCGGGAGGACCAATAATTCACCCCTCCACTTT. Amino acid sequence: CASRGRTNNSPLHF.

CDR3 sequence (DNA): TGCGCCAGTAACTACTATGACAATGAGCAGTTCTTC. This gives the protein CASNYYDNEQFF. J is TRBJ2-1 and V is TRBV5-1; no reliable D call. The germline CDR1 and CDR2 sequences are SGHRS and YFSETQ. This CDR3 is 12 amino acids long. V lost 8 bases and J lost 5, with 11 bases in between.

The CDR3 DNA is TGTGCCAGCAGTGATGAGCTATCGGGCACTGAAGCTTTCTTT. Translating gives CASSDELSGTEAFF. This chain links TRBV2 with TRBJ1-1; no clear D gene. The germline V and J ends were trimmed by 3 bases and 4 bases, with 12 bases remaining between them. The CDR3 is 14 residues long. Germline V gene data show CDR1 as SNHLY and CDR2 as FYNNEI.

This rearrangement joins TRBV11-2 to TRBJ1-1, with D tentatively TRBD1 (5 bases). There are 14 residues in the CDR3. CDR1 SGHAT and CDR2 FQNNGV come from the germline V gene. The V and J ends lost 1 base and 4 bases respectively, with 10 bases between them. The CDR3 region is CASSLGQGVTEAFF. CDR3 sequence (DNA): TGTGCCAGCAGCTTAGGGCAAGGGGTCACTGAAGCTTTCTTT.

The gene calls are TRBV23-1 and TRBJ1-2, with D perhaps matching TRBD1 (6 bases). TRBV23-1 is filed as an ORF, its function uncertain. V was cut by 3 bases and J by 5 bases, with 13 bases left in between. The CDR3 contains 14 residues. CDR3 bases: TGCGCCAGCAGTCACTCTGACAGGAGGTATGGCTACACCTTC. Translation: CASSHSDRRYGYTF.

This clone is termed large. V usage is TRBV16 and J usage is TRBJ2-7, with 8 nucleotides matching TRBD1. Germline CDR1 is KGHSY and CDR2 is FQNENV. This CDR3 is 13 amino acids long. V lost 4 bases, J lost 5 bases, and 4 bases stayed unmatched. CDR3 sequence reads: CASSRDRLHEQYF. The CDR3, as DNA: TGTGCCAGCAGCCGGGACAGGTTGCACGAGCAGTACTTC.

In this sample, this clone turned up a few times. The V and J genes are TRBV29-1 and TRBJ1-1, with 8 bases identical to TRBD1. Germline assignment: CDR1 SQVTM and CDR2 ANQGSEA. V was clipped by 4 bases and J by 5 bases; unmatched bases: 3. The CDR3 is 12 residues long. CDR3 nucleotide sequence: TGCAGCGTTGGACAGGGGTCGACTGAAGCTTTCTTT. Translating gives CSVGQGSTEAFF.